This is a list of T cell receptor beta chains from one sample in a study of human T cells and chemical hapten exposure. TCRdb re-derived calls from the RACE reads in MiXCR, one entry per CDR3 protein. The sample yields more than 50,000 distinct CDR3 sequences, about 7% seen once. The sequences come from whole blood, collected in connection with sensitization to the hapten diphenylcyclopropenone (DPC). Receptor source: a woman aged 25 to 39 with alopecia areata. Some clones in this sample may be carry-over from other donors' samples. The CDR3 runs from the conserved cysteine through the conserved F or W. Fields, in order: D gene, J gene, clone size, V gene, CDR3 protein, CDR3 DNA. The D gene is left open where the match is weak. Size is stated for part of the rows, as once, few or many counts, or as a class when the clone is expanded.

TRBD1	TRBJ1-5	many	TRBV6-6	CASLFRDRGFGQPQHF	TGTGCCAGCCTATTTCGGGACAGGGGTTTTGGTCAGCCCCAGCATTTT
.	TRBJ1-6	many	TRBV5-4	CASSRGASSSYNSPLHF	TGTGCCAGCAGCAGAGGGGCCTCGAGCTCCTATAATTCACCCCTCCACTTT
.	TRBJ2-1	many	TRBV3-1	CASSHSGRTVYNEQFF	TGTGCCAGCAGCCATTCGGGCAGGACTGTCTACAATGAGCAGTTCTTC
.	TRBJ2-7	many	TRBV7-9	CASSLVGGQSLYEQYF	TGTGCCAGCAGCTTAGTCGGAGGACAGTCTCTCTACGAGCAGTACTTC
.	TRBJ1-3	few	TRBV12-5	CASGLALSGNTIYF	TGTGCTAGTGGTTTGGCACTTTCTGGAAACACCATATATTTT
TRBD1	TRBJ1-1	many	TRBV20-1	CSARESGGMNTEAFF	TGCAGTGCTAGAGAATCAGGGGGCATGAACACTGAAGCTTTCTTT
.	TRBJ2-6	once	TRBV3-1	CASSQMTGANVLTF	TGTGCCAGCAGCCAAATGACCGGGGCCAACGTCCTGACTTTC
TRBD1	TRBJ2-1	many	TRBV5-4	CASSAGTGRSYNEQFF	TGTGCCAGCAGCGCTGGGACAGGGAGATCCTACAATGAGCAGTTCTTC
TRBD2	TRBJ2-1	many	TRBV20-1	CSARPSYAGDYNEQFF	TGCAGTGCTAGGCCGTCTTATGCGGGGGACTACAATGAGCAGTTCTTC
.	TRBJ2-7	many	TRBV14	CASSQDHLYEQYF	TGTGCCAGCAGCCAAGATCACCTCTACGAGCAGTACTTC
.	TRBJ1-2	few	TRBV5-6	CASSLRGRDYGYTF	TGTGCCAGCAGCTTGAGGGGTCGTGACTATGGCTACACCTTC
TRBD1	TRBJ1-1	.	TRBV19	CASTLATRGGTEAFF	TGTGCCAGTACCCTCGCCACCAGGGGGGGCACTGAAGCTTTCTTT
.	TRBJ2-7	many	TRBV18	CASSGGSGYEQYF	TGTGCCAGCTCAGGAGGGAGTGGATACGAGCAGTACTTC
.	TRBJ2-3	.	TRBV5-1	CASSWGLFTDTQYF	TGCGCCAGCAGCTGGGGACTCTTCACAGATACGCAGTATTTT
.	TRBJ1-1	many	TRBV5-1	CASSLDSTNTEAFF	TGCGCCAGCAGCTTGGACAGTACGAACACTGAAGCTTTCTTT
.	TRBJ2-1	many	TRBV20-1	CSASVLAGGFYNEQFF	TGCAGTGCTAGTGTACTAGCCGGCGGCTTTTACAATGAGCAGTTCTTC
.	TRBJ1-1	.	TRBV20-1	CSAPHRAKGDTEAFF	TGCAGTGCTCCCCACCGGGCCAAGGGGGACACTGAAGCTTTCTTT
TRBD2	TRBJ2-7	few	TRBV5-4	CASSLMAIAGSNEQYF	TGTGCCAGCAGCTTGATGGCCATAGCGGGTAGCAACGAGCAGTACTTC
TRBD1	TRBJ1-5	many	TRBV6-1	CASHRDREQYSNQPQHF	TGTGCCAGTCACCGGGACAGGGAACAATATAGCAATCAGCCCCAGCATTTT
.	TRBJ2-3	many	TRBV3-1	CASSLGPPDTQYF	TGTGCCAGCAGCCTTGGACCTCCAGATACGCAGTATTTT
TRBD2	TRBJ2-3	.	TRBV12-5	CASRSRGATDTQYF	TGTGCTAGTCGCTCGCGGGGGGCCACAGATACGCAGTATTTT
.	TRBJ2-1	many	TRBV5-1	CASRRNEQFF	TGCGCCAGCAGGAGGAATGAGCAGTTCTTC
.	TRBJ1-3	.	TRBV7-2	CASSFGRAVSGNTIYF	TGTGCCAGCAGCTTCGGTCGGGCCGTCTCTGGAAACACCATATATTTT
.	TRBJ1-1	many	TRBV14	CASSRVAGTEAFF	TGTGCCAGCAGCCGAGTCGCAGGCACTGAAGCTTTCTTT
.	TRBJ2-3	many	TRBV6-7	CASTDTQYF	TGTGCCAGCACAGATACGCAGTATTTT
.	TRBJ2-7	many	TRBV6-1	CAVKLGTVAGEQYF	TGTGCCGTGAAATTAGGGACGGTGGCTGGCGAGCAGTACTTC
.	TRBJ2-5	many	TRBV9	CASSVDQAQETQYF	TGTGCCAGCAGCGTAGATCAGGCCCAAGAGACCCAGTACTTC
.	TRBJ2-3	few	TRBV18	CASSRAGITDTQYF	TGTGCCAGCTCAAGGGCAGGGATCACAGATACGCAGTATTTT
.	TRBJ1-6	many	TRBV7-6	CASSLDSASLHTSPLHF	TGTGCCAGCAGCTTAGACTCTGCGAGCCTCCACACTTCACCCCTCCACTTT
.	TRBJ1-2	.	TRBV29-1	CSAQIVEGVDYGYTF	TGCAGCGCCCAGATCGTTGAGGGGGTGGACTATGGCTACACCTTC
.	TRBJ1-4	many	TRBV3-1	CASEGTHSEKLFF	TGTGCCAGCGAGGGGACACACTCGGAAAAACTGTTTTTT
.	TRBJ1-2	few	TRBV20-1	CSARIGDGYGDNF	TGCAGTGCTAGGATAGGGGATGGCTATGGCGACAACTTC
TRBD1	TRBJ2-2	many	TRBV20-1	CSARVSGQVGTGELFF	TGCAGTGCTAGAGTGTCGGGACAGGTGGGAACCGGGGAGCTGTTTTTT
.	TRBJ2-3	many	TRBV5-4	CASSLGGADTQYF	TGTGCCAGCTCCCTAGGTGGCGCAGATACGCAGTATTTT
.	TRBJ1-5	few	TRBV27	CASSFRADQPQHF	TGTGCCAGCAGTTTTAGGGCCGATCAGCCCCAGCATTTT
.	TRBJ2-3	many	TRBV5-8	CASRIDPPDRTDTQYF	TGTGCCAGCAGGATCGACCCCCCCGACAGGACAGATACGCAGTATTTT
TRBD1	TRBJ1-2	.	TRBV29-1	CSVGDSPIYGYTF	TGCAGCGTGGGGGACAGCCCCATCTATGGCTACACCTTC